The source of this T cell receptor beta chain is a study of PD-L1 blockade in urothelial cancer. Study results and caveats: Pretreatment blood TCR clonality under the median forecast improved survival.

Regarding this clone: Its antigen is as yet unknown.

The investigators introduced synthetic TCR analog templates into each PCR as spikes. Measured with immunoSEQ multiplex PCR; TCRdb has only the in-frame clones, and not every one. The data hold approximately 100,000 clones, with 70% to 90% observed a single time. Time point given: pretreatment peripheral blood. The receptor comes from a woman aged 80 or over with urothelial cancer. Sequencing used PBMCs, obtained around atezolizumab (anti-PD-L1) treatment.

The CDR3 DNA follows: TGTGCCAGCAGCTTAGAAGGCAGGGGTGAAGCTTTCTTT. It codes for CASSLEGRGEAFF. The chain employs TRBV7-8 and TRBJ1-1, with a tentative D call TRBD1 (6 bases). V was shortened by 1 base and J by 7 bases, with 10 bases between the two germline ends. This CDR3 comprises 13 residues. Germline values: CDR1 SGHVS, CDR2 FQNEAQ. Using reference TRBV7-8 and TRBJ1-1 for the parts outside the CDR3, the full variable domain is GAGVSQSPRYKVAKRGQDVALRCDPISGHVSLFWYQQALGQGPEFLTYFQNEAQLDKSGLPSDRFFAERPEGSVSTLKIQRTQQEDSAVYLCASSLEGRGEAFFGQGTRLTVV.